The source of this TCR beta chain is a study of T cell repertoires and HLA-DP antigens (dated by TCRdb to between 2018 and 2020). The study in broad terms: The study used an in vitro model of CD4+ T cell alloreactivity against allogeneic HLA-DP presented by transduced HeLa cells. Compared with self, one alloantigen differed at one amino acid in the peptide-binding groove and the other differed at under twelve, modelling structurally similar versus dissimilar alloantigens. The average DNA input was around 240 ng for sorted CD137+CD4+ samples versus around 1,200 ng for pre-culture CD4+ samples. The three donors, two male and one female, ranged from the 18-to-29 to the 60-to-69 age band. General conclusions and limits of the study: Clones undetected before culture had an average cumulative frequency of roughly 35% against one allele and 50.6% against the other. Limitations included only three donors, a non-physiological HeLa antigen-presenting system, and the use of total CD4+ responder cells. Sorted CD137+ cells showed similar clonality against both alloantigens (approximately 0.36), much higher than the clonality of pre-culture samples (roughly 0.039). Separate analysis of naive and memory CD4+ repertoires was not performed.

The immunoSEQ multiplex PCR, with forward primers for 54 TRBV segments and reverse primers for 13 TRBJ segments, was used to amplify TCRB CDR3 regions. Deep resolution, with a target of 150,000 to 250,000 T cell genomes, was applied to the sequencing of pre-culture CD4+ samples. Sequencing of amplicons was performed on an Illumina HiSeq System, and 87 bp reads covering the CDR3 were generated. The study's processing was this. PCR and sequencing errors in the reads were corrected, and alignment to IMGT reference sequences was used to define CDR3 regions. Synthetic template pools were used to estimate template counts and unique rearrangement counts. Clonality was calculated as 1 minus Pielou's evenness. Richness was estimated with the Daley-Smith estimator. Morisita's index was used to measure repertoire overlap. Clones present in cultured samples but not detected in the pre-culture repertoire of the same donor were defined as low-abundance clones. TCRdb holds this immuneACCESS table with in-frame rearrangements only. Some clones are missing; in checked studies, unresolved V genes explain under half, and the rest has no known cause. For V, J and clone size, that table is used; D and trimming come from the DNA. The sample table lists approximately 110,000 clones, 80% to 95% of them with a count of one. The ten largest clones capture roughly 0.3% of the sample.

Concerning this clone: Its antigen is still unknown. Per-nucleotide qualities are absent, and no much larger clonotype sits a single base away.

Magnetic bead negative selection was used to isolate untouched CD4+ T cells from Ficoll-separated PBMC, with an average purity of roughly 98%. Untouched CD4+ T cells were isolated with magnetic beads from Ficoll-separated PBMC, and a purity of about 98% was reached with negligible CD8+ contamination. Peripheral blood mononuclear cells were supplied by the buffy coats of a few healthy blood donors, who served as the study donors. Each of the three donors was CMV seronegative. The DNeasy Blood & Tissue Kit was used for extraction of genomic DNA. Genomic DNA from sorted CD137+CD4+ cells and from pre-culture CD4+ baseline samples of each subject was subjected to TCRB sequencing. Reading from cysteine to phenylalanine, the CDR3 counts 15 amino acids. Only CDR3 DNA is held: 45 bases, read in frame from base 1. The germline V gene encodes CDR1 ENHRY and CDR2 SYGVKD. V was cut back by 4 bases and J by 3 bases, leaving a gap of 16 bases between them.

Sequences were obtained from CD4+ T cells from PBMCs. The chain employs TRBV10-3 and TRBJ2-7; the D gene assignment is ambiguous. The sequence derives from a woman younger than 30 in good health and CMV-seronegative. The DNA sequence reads TGTGCCATCAGTGTGGGTGGGGAATCGGGCTACGAGCAGTACTTC. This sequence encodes CAISVGGESGYEQYF.